The 31 T cell receptor beta chains below come from one sample, sequenced in a study of blood T cell repertoires in COVID-19. The protocol was immunoSEQ multiplex PCR, while the TCRdb copy is restricted to in-frame clones and leaves out a portion. This table holds about 320,000 clones, around nine tenths found once. The specimen sequenced was PBMCs or T cells enriched from blood (not recorded which). The source is a man in his 60s who had recovered from COVID-19.

The V call is TRBV5-1, the J call TRBJ2-3; TRBD2 aligns across 12 bases. This CDR3 has 20 amino acids. The germline V gene encodes CDR1 SGHRS and CDR2 YFSETQ. V dropped 4 bases and J dropped 5; count of bases not matched to a gene: 20. The CDR3 sequence: CASSPGTGVSASGRVDTQYF. In DNA form, the CDR3 reads TGCGCCAGCAGCCCCGGGACAGGGGTTAGCGCTAGCGGGAGGGTAGATACGCAGTATTTT.

The chain recombines TRBV11-2 with TRBJ1-4, with 7 bases matching TRBD1. This CDR3 has 15 amino acids. Germline assignment: CDR1 SGHAT and CDR2 FQNNGV. Unmatched junction bases numbered 7, after V lost 1 base and J lost 8 bases. The CDR3 reads CASSLVGGLGEKLFF. CDR3 nucleotide sequence: TGTGCCAGCAGCTTAGTAGGGGGCCTTGGGGAAAAACTGTTTTTT.

The J gene is TRBJ1-2, the V gene TRBV27, with TRBD1 matching over 8 bases. CDR1 and CDR2 from the germline V gene are MNHEY and SMNVEV (reference sequence). This CDR3 comprises 14 residues. J lost 6 bases, V lost 4 bases, and 7 bases had no gene match. CDR3 bases: TGTGCCAGCAGTTGGCGGACAGGGTCTCATGGCTACACCTTC. Amino acids: CASSWRTGSHGYTF.

The J gene is TRBJ2-1, the V gene TRBV5-1; D possibly corresponds to TRBD1 (6 bases). V was shortened by 4 bases and J by 8 bases, with 19 bases between the two germline ends. The CDR3 spans 15 residues. The V gene's germline CDR1 is SGHRS and CDR2 YFSETQ. CDR3 nucleotide sequence: TGCGCCAGCAGCCGTGGGACAAACAGAGACGATGAGCAGTTCTTC. This translates into CASSRGTNRDDEQFF. The whole variable domain, remainder taken from reference TRBV5-1 and TRBJ2-1, is KAGVTQTPRYLIKTRGQQVTLSCSPISGHRSVSWYQQTPGQGLQFLFEYFSETQRNKGNFPGRFSGRQFSNSRSEMNVSTLELGDSALYLCASSRGTNRDDEQFFGPGTRLTVL.

This chain joins TRBV3-1 (or the pseudogene TRBV3-2) and TRBJ1-1; the D gene is possibly TRBD1 (5 bases). From germline, CDR1 is LGHDT and CDR2 YNNKEL (reference sequence). This CDR3 is 14 amino acids long. V was trimmed by 4 bases and J by 0 bases, leaving 9 bases between them. The CDR3 nucleotides are TGTGCCAGCAGCCGGGGGGAAATGAACACTGAAGCTTTCTTT. Translated: CASSRGEMNTEAFF.

In its sample, this clone was seen a few times. The chain carries TRBV2 and TRBJ1-2; D is unresolved. Between the trimmed V and J ends, which lost 9 bases and 2 bases, there was a span of 13 bases. The CDR3 consists of 13 residues. In germline, CDR1 is SNHLY, CDR2 FYNNEI. The CDR3 loop reads CASWSTANYGYTF. The CDR3 nucleotides are TGTGCCAGTTGGTCGACTGCCAACTATGGCTACACCTTC. Supplemented by reference TRBV2 and TRBJ1-2, the full variable domain reads EPEVTQTPSHQVTQMGQEVILRCVPISNHLYFYWYRQILGQKVEFLVSFYNNEISEKSEIFDDQFSVERPDGSNFTLKIRSTKLEDSAMYFCASWSTANYGYTFGSGTRLTVV.

The V call is TRBV29-1, the J call TRBJ1-1; D is perhaps TRBD1 (5 bases). Germline V gene sequence: CDR1 SQVTM, CDR2 ANQGSEA. This CDR3 contains 10 residues. V lost 5 bases and J lost 8, with 9 bases in between. CDR3 sequence: CSVPGPEAFF. The CDR3 nucleotides read TGCAGCGTTCCAGGGCCCGAAGCTTTCTTT. Based on the CDR3 plus reference TRBV29-1 and TRBJ1-1, the full variable domain is SAVISQKPSRDICQRGTSLTIQCQVDSQVTMMFWYRQQPGQSLTLIATANQGSEATYESGFVIDKFPISRPNLTFSTLTVSNMSPEDSSIYLCSVPGPEAFFGQGTRLTVV.

The V gene is TRBV3-1 (or the pseudogene TRBV3-2), the J gene TRBJ1-4, with 8 bases aligning to TRBD1. Per germline, CDR1 LGHDT and CDR2 YNNKEL (reference sequence). The length of the CDR3 is 15 residues. V dropped 4 bases and J dropped 4; count of bases not matched to a gene: 5. Here the CDR3 reads CASSPGTGDNEKLFF. In DNA, the CDR3 is TGTGCCAGCAGCCCGGGGACAGGTGATAATGAAAAACTGTTTTTT.

The chain couples TRBV11-1 to TRBJ2-5; TRBD2 aligns across 13 bases. The germline V gene has CDR1 SGHAT and CDR2 FQDESV (reference sequence). This CDR3 region has 16 residues. Unmatched junction bases numbered 0, after V lost 1 base and J lost 1 base. The CDR3 protein is CASSLGLAGGQETQYF. CDR3 sequence (DNA): TGTGCCAGCAGCTTAGGACTAGCGGGGGGCCAAGAGACCCAGTACTTC.

V usage is TRBV12-5 and J usage is TRBJ2-2; no reliable D call. Germline V CDR1 and CDR2: LGHNT, FRNRAP. The CDR3 runs to 14 residues. V shed 7 bases and J shed 1 base, with 10 bases lying between them. In DNA form, the CDR3 reads TGTGCTAGTGCCCTGAACAGGAACACCGGGGAGCTGTTTTTT. Its translation is CASALNRNTGELFF.

In its sample, this clone was seen once. The chain joins TRBV5-1 to TRBJ2-2; 10 bases line up with TRBD2. Germline V gene lookup returns CDR1 SGHRS and CDR2 YFSETQ. V shed 3 bases and J 3 bases; nucleotides not matched to a gene: 2. There are 15 residues in the CDR3. The CDR3 DNA sequence: TGCGCCAGCAGCTGGGGGACTAGCGACACCGGGGAGCTGTTTTTT. Protein product: CASSWGTSDTGELFF.

This rearrangement joins TRBV5-1 to TRBJ2-1, with TRBD2 matching 10 bases. CDR3 length: 16 amino acids. Germline CDR1 SGHRS, CDR2 YFSETQ. Trimming at V came to 0 bases and at J to 4 bases, leaving 4 bases not matched to a gene. This CDR3 reads CASSLVTSGLYNEQFF. In DNA form, the CDR3 reads TGCGCCAGCAGCTTGGTGACTAGCGGGCTGTACAATGAGCAGTTCTTC.

This sequence joins TRBV9 and TRBJ1-5; a weak D match, TRBD1 (5 bases). V lost 4 bases to trimming and J lost 10 bases, with 15 bases between them. The CDR3 runs 13 residues. Germline V CDR1 and CDR2: SGDLS, YYNGEE. The CDR3 bases are TGTGCCAGCAGCCATAGACCAGGGAAACCCCAGCATTTT. This codes for CASSHRPGKPQHF.

This sequence joins TRBV4-1 and TRBJ1-6; D possibly corresponds to TRBD1 (6 bases). The germline V and J ends were trimmed by 2 bases and 7 bases, with 15 bases remaining between them. Germline-derived CDR1 and CDR2 are MGHRA and YSYEKL. The CDR3 has 16 amino acids. CDR3 amino acids: CASSQLHRDLNSPLHF. CDR3 bases: TGCGCCAGCAGCCAATTACACAGGGATCTCAATTCACCCCTCCACTTT.

The chain carries TRBV4-2 and TRBJ2-7, with a possible D match to TRBD1 (6 bases). The CDR3 is 13 residues long. CDR1 LGHNA and CDR2 YNFKEQ come from the germline V gene. The ends were cut back, 4 bases at V and 3 bases at J, with 10 bases in the middle. In DNA, the CDR3 is TGTGCCAGCAGCCCGGGACAACTCTACGAGCAGTACTTC. This sequence encodes CASSPGQLYEQYF.

V usage is TRBV5-1 and J usage is TRBJ1-1, with unresolved D. Germline CDR1 is SGHRS and CDR2 is YFSETQ. The CDR3 totals 14 residues. V lost 6 bases, J lost 8 bases, and 20 bases lay in between. The DNA of the CDR3 is TGCGCCAGCACCGCGCAAGGCCGAGGAGAAGAAGCTTTCTTT. This codes for CASTAQGRGEEAFF.

V usage is TRBV7-2 and J usage is TRBJ1-1, with 10 bases aligning to TRBD1. The junction had 6 bases not matched to a gene; V was cut back by 3 bases and J by 5 bases. This CDR3 has 15 amino acids. Germline CDR1 SGHTA, CDR2 FQGNSA. CDR3: CASSLAGTGVTEAFF. The CDR3 nucleotides are TGTGCCAGCAGCTTGGCCGGGACAGGGGTTACTGAAGCTTTCTTT. Full variable domain (rest looked up from reference TRBV7-2 and TRBJ1-1): GAGVSQSPSNKVTEKGKDVELRCDPISGHTALYWYRQSLGQGLEFLIYFQGNSAPDKSGLPSDRFSAERTGGSVSTLTIQRTQQEDSAVYLCASSLAGTGVTEAFFGQGTRLTVV.

J is TRBJ1-1 and V is TRBV28; D uncertain. Germline V gene data show CDR1 as MDHEN and CDR2 as SYDVKM. The CDR3 loop spans 12 amino acids. Trimming shortened V by 7 bases and J by 1 base, and 7 bases separated the two germline ends. CDR3 coding DNA: TGTGCCAGCAAAACGGGGAACACTGAAGCTTTCTTT. Its translation: CASKTGNTEAFF.

The table lists this clone with a few counts. The rearrangement links TRBV5-5 to TRBJ2-1, with 7 bases that match TRBD1. In germline, CDR1 is SGHKS, CDR2 YYEKEE (reference sequence). CDR3 length: 16 amino acids. V gave up 0 bases and J gave up 4 bases; unmatched junction bases: 7. In DNA form, the CDR3 reads TGTGCCAGCAGCTTGGCCAAAGGACAGGTATACAATGAGCAGTTCTTC. Translating it yields CASSLAKGQVYNEQFF. The full variable domain, rest sourced from reference TRBV5-5 and TRBJ2-1, is DAGVTQSPTHLIKTRGQQVTLRCSPISGHKSVSWYQQVLGQGPQFIFQYYEKEERGRGNFPDRFSARQFPNYSSELNVNALLLGDSALYLCASSLAKGQVYNEQFFGPGTRLTVL.

The chain is built from TRBV4-3 and TRBJ1-1, with D hard to call. Deletions cut 1 base from V and 6 bases from J, with 12 bases between. This CDR3 is 14 amino acids long. Per germline, CDR1 LGHNA and CDR2 YSLEER. CDR3 sequence reads: CASSQVGERAEAFF. In nucleotides, the CDR3 is TGCGCCAGCAGCCAAGTCGGGGAGAGGGCTGAAGCTTTCTTT.

This chain links TRBV30 with TRBJ1-5; perhaps TRBD1 as D (5 bases). V lost 0 bases to trimming and J lost 3 bases, with 9 bases between them. CDR1 is GTSNPN, CDR2 SVGIG, per germline (reference sequence). This CDR3 has 14 amino acids. The CDR3 protein is CAWSVLTDNQPQHF. For the CDR3, the DNA is TGTGCCTGGAGTGTGCTGACAGACAATCAGCCCCAGCATTTT. The full variable domain, with the rest looked up from reference TRBV30 and TRBJ1-5, is SQTIHQWPATLVQPVGSPLSLECTVEGTSNPNLYWYRQAAGRGLQLLFYSVGIGQISSEVPQNLSASRPQDRQFILSSKKLLLSDSGFYLCAWSVLTDNQPQHFGDGTRLSIL.

The rearrangement links TRBV15 to TRBJ2-1, with TRBD2 identical over 7 bases. The V and J ends lost 8 bases and 8 bases, in that order; junction bases with no gene match: 6. The CDR3 runs to 12 residues. Germline-derived CDR1 and CDR2 are LNHNV and YYDKDF (reference sequence). CDR3 sequence reads: CATGLVSDEQFF. In nucleotides, the CDR3 is TGTGCCACCGGACTAGTTTCCGATGAGCAGTTCTTC.

The V gene is TRBV2, the J gene TRBJ1-4, with 9 bases that match TRBD1. V was pared by 3 bases and J by 5 bases, with 4 bases of the junction left unmatched. CDR1 SNHLY and CDR2 FYNNEI come from the germline V gene. This CDR3 comprises 15 residues. The CDR3 sequence: CASSDRDRANEKLFF. The CDR3 region has the DNA TGTGCCAGCAGTGACCGGGACAGGGCCAATGAAAAACTGTTTTTT.

A single count supports this clone. The chain recombines TRBV6-6 with TRBJ2-7; TRBD2 matches 10 bases. The J segment lost 6 bases and the V segment lost 6 bases, leaving 11 bases of the junction unmatched. Looked up from germline, CDR1 is MNHNY and CDR2 is SVGAGI (reference sequence). The CDR3 has 15 amino acids. The CDR3 sequence is CASSSEREGSGEQYF. As DNA, the CDR3 is TGTGCCAGCAGCTCTGAGCGGGAGGGAAGCGGCGAGCAGTACTTC.

This clone is a singleton in its sample. The chain recombines TRBV12-3 or TRBV12-4 with TRBJ1-2; 7 positions match TRBD1. Losses at the gene ends were 1 base for V and 7 bases for J; bases not matched to a gene: 3. The CDR3 is 13 residues long. CDR3 residues: CASSLGQGGGYTF. As DNA, the CDR3 is TGTGCCAGCAGTTTAGGACAGGGCGGTGGCTACACCTTC.

The gene calls are TRBV7-2 and TRBJ1-1; a possible D gene is TRBD1 (5 bases). V was shortened by 1 base and J by 8 bases, with 23 bases between the two germline ends. The CDR3 is 17 amino acids. Germline loops: CDR1 SGHTA, CDR2 FQGNSA. The CDR3 DNA follows: TGTGCCAGCAGCTTAGTCCCGGGACTCGCCGCCGGGGACGAAGCTTTCTTT. Translated: CASSLVPGLAAGDEAFF.

The genes are TRBV30 and TRBJ1-1; 9 bases map to TRBD1. The CDR3 is 15 amino acids. Looked up from germline, CDR1 is GTSNPN and CDR2 is SVGIG (reference sequence). The junction had 9 bases not matched to a gene; V was cut back by 3 bases and J by 4 bases. The CDR3 nucleotides are TGTGCCTGGAGGCTCGGGGACAGGGCTTCCACTGAAGCTTTCTTT. Protein product: CAWRLGDRASTEAFF.

The gene calls are TRBV7-2 and TRBJ1-2; possible D gene TRBD1, 5 bases. CDR3 size: 15 residues. The germline V gene encodes CDR1 SGHTA and CDR2 FQGNSA. Trimming removed 2 bases at V and 5 bases at J, with 15 bases between. This chain's CDR3 is CASSLSGQGEYGYTF. CDR3 DNA: TGTGCCAGCAGCTTAAGTGGGCAGGGTGAATATGGCTACACCTTC.

This clone was recorded a few times. The chain is built from TRBV9 and TRBJ1-1; D gene unclear. V shed 0 bases and J shed 1 base, with 7 bases lying between them. Germline V CDR1 and CDR2: SGDLS, YYNGEE. The CDR3 length is 14 residues. The CDR3 DNA reads as TGTGCCAGCAGCGTAGCTTCCGGGAACACTGAAGCTTTCTTT. Translated: CASSVASGNTEAFF.

This chain uses TRBV19 with TRBJ2-2; D perhaps matches TRBD1 (6 bases). In germline, CDR1 is LNHDA, CDR2 SQIVND (reference sequence). CDR3 length: 14 amino acids. The V gene lost 5 bases and the J gene lost 3 bases, with 10 bases spanning the gap. The CDR3 here is CASSSGADTGELFF. CDR3 DNA sequence: TGTGCCAGTAGTTCAGGGGCGGACACCGGGGAGCTGTTTTTT.

This chain connects TRBV11-2 to TRBJ2-2, with 9 positions matching TRBD1. After removal of 7 bases from V and 4 bases from J, the junction contained 7 bases not matched to a gene. The CDR3 has 15 amino acids. Looked up from germline, CDR1 is SGHAT and CDR2 is FQNNGV. The CDR3 coding sequence is TGTGCCAGCATAAACAGGGGGCAGGGCACCGGGGAGCTGTTTTTT. This encodes CASINRGQGTGELFF.